The 32 T cell receptor beta chains presented below share a single source sample, sequenced in a study of cytomegalovirus exposure and HLA in healthy donors. The PCR had 60 Vbeta and 13 Jbeta primers. Profiled with immunoSEQ multiplex PCR; TCRdb holds only in-frame clones, not every one. The sample contains some 150,000 clones, roughly 78% of which appear only once. Specimen: PBMCs. The receptors derive from a man over 45 in good health and CMV-seropositive.

Remarks on this clone: One junction end does not reproduce the germline sequence, and a read error may be involved. V and J are TRBV7-9 and TRBJ1-1, with 7 positions matching TRBD1. This CDR3 spans 11 amino acids. CDR1 and CDR2 (germline): SEHNR, FQNEAQ (reference sequence). Here the CDR3 reads CSGSLEIGTDF. Written as DNA, the CDR3 is TGTTCCGGCAGCTTAGAGATCGGGACAGACTTT.

The V call is TRBV6-1, the J call TRBJ2-2; D is undetermined. Trimming removed 5 bases from V and 0 bases from J, with 10 bases in between. The CDR3 is 15 residues long. Germline V lookup: CDR1 MNHNS, CDR2 SASEGT. The DNA for the CDR3 is TGTGCCAGCAGTAAGAGAAATACGAACACCGGGGAGCTGTTTTTT. It specifies CASSKRNTNTGELFF.

The rearrangement uses TRBV5-8 and TRBJ1-6; 7 bases are shared with TRBD1. J lost 6 bases, V lost 3 bases, and 3 bases had no gene match. In germline, CDR1 is SGHTS, CDR2 YDEGEE. The CDR3 has 14 residues. This CDR3 reads CASSWTGPNSPLHF. The CDR3 DNA follows: TGTGCCAGCAGCTGGACAGGCCCTAATTCACCCCTCCACTTT.

The chain links TRBV5-1 to TRBJ2-1; D remains unclear. From germline, CDR1 is SGHRS and CDR2 YFSETQ. Trimming took 1 base from V and 6 from J, leaving 8 bases between them. CDR3 length: 13 amino acids. CDR3 in amino acids: CASSLREVNEQFF. DNA of the CDR3: TGCGCCAGCAGCTTGCGAGAGGTCAATGAGCAGTTCTTC. The whole variable domain, remainder taken from reference TRBV5-1 and TRBJ2-1, is KAGVTQTPRYLIKTRGQQVTLSCSPISGHRSVSWYQQTPGQGLQFLFEYFSETQRNKGNFPGRFSGRQFSNSRSEMNVSTLELGDSALYLCASSLREVNEQFFGPGTRLTVL.

The genes are TRBV6-4 and TRBJ2-3, with D perhaps TRBD1 (6 bases). Trimming removed 4 bases at V and 3 bases at J, with 11 bases between. The CDR3 is made up of 14 amino acids. The V gene's germline CDR1 is MRHNA and CDR2 SNTAGT. CDR3 residues: CASSAQDSTDTQYF. As DNA, the CDR3 is TGTGCCAGCAGTGCCCAGGACAGTACAGATACGCAGTATTTT.

The chain uses TRBV19 and TRBJ1-1, with 7 positions matching TRBD1. This CDR3 has 13 amino acids. V was clipped by 4 bases and J by 5 bases; unmatched bases: 4. Germline loops: CDR1 LNHDA, CDR2 SQIVND (reference sequence). CDR3 region: CASSRGGRTEAFF. CDR3 sequence (DNA): TGTGCCAGTAGTAGAGGGGGCCGGACTGAAGCTTTCTTT. Full variable domain (outside the CDR3, taken from reference TRBV19 and TRBJ1-1): DGGITQSPKYLFRKEGQNVTLSCEQNLNHDAMYWYRQDPGQGLRLIYYSQIVNDFQKGDIAEGYSVSREKKESFPLTVTSAQKNPTAFYLCASSRGGRTEAFFGQGTRLTVV.

The chain uses TRBV5-1 and TRBJ2-1, with D maybe TRBD1 (7 bases). Trimming removed 4 bases at V and 0 bases at J, with 11 bases between. This CDR3 has 15 residues. Germline V gene data show CDR1 as SGHRS and CDR2 as YFSETQ. The CDR3 spells CASSVRGVSYNEQFF. The CDR3 coding sequence is TGCGCCAGCAGCGTCAGGGGGGTCTCCTACAATGAGCAGTTCTTC.

CDR3 amino acids: CASSYDGTANYGYTF. The CDR3 nucleotides read TGTGCCAGCAGTTACGATGGGACAGCTAACTATGGCTACACCTTC. The rearrangement uses TRBV6-5 and TRBJ1-2; 7 bases are shared with TRBD1. The length of the CDR3 is 15 residues. Unmatched junction bases numbered 3, after V lost 2 bases and J lost 0 bases. Germline V gene data show CDR1 as MNHEY and CDR2 as SVGAGI.

The CDR3 spells CASSDWDREDGYTF. The CDR3 nucleotides read TGTGCCAGCAGTGATTGGGACAGGGAGGATGGCTACACCTTC. The chain employs TRBV2 and TRBJ1-2, with TRBD1 matching 9 bases. Trimming took 3 bases from V and 6 from J; bases not matched to a gene: 5. The CDR3 is made up of 14 amino acids. Per the germline V gene, CDR1 is SNHLY and CDR2 is FYNNEI.

This sequence joins TRBV6-5 and TRBJ1-2, with D possibly TRBD1 on 5 matching bases. CDR3 size: 12 residues. V lost 2 bases and J lost 5, with 6 bases in between. Germline CDR1 MNHEY, CDR2 SVGAGI. The CDR3 bases are TGTGCCAGCAGTTACAGGGGATATGGCTACACCTTC. This codes for CASSYRGYGYTF.

V is TRBV15 and J is TRBJ1-4; 9 bases match TRBD1. CDR1 and CDR2 from the germline V gene are LNHNV and YYDKDF (reference sequence). The CDR3 spans 17 residues. Trimming took 5 bases from V and 2 from J; bases not matched to a gene: 9. The chain's CDR3 is CATSSKQGAHTNEKLFF. In nucleotides, the CDR3 is TGTGCCACCAGCTCCAAACAGGGGGCGCATACTAATGAAAAACTGTTTTTT.

CDR3 sequence: CASSIQGTGANVLTF. DNA of the CDR3: TGTGCCAGCAGCATACAGGGGACTGGGGCCAACGTCCTGACTTTC. V is TRBV7-2 and J is TRBJ2-6; 7 bases align to TRBD1. The V gene's germline CDR1 is SGHTA and CDR2 FQGNSA. The CDR3 is 15 amino acids. J gave up 2 bases and V 5 bases, and 3 bases lay outside the gene matches.

The chain is built from TRBV15 and TRBJ1-1, with 7 bases aligning to TRBD1. This CDR3 is built from 15 residues. The trim removed 0 bases at V and 4 bases at J, leaving 5 bases unmatched. Germline V gives CDR1 LNHNV, CDR2 YYDKDF (reference sequence). CDR3 protein: CATSRDRQGGTEAFF. CDR3 sequence (DNA): TGTGCCACCAGCAGAGATAGACAGGGAGGCACTGAAGCTTTCTTT.

This clone was observed once. The J gene is TRBJ2-7, the V gene TRBV6-1, with D tentatively TRBD1 (5 bases). The V gene's germline CDR1 is MNHNS and CDR2 SASEGT. The CDR3 is 14 amino acids. Between the trimmed V and J ends, which lost 6 bases and 6 bases, there was a span of 18 bases. Here the CDR3 reads CASSYDTFRGEQYF. CDR3 nucleotide sequence: TGTGCCAGCAGCTATGACACGTTTAGGGGCGAGCAGTACTTC.

J is TRBJ2-7 and V is TRBV11-3; unclear D gene. V lost 0 bases, J lost 7 bases, and 7 bases lay in between. This CDR3 region has 12 residues. Germline loops: CDR1 SGHNT, CDR2 YENEEA. The CDR3 loop is CASSLDVLEQYF. In DNA, the CDR3 is TGTGCCAGCAGCTTAGACGTTCTGGAGCAGTACTTC.

The CDR3 loop reads CASSLEGSGSSNTQYF. The CDR3 DNA follows: TGTGCCAGCAGCTTGGAAGGTAGCGGGAGCTCAAATACGCAGTATTTT. This chain uses TRBV5-4 with TRBJ2-3, with 9 bases identical to TRBD2. From germline, CDR1 is SGHNT and CDR2 YYREEE (reference sequence). V trimming: 0 bases; J trimming: 7 bases; junction bases outside the gene matches: 9. This CDR3 is built from 16 residues.

This clone appeared a single time. The V gene is TRBV4-3, the J gene TRBJ2-6; D not resolved. The CDR3 consists of 17 residues. V gave up 1 base and J gave up 0 bases, with 10 bases separating them. Germline loops: CDR1 LGHNA, CDR2 YSLEER. The CDR3 sequence: CASSQGLGLSGANVLTF. CDR3 DNA sequence: TGCGCCAGCAGCCAAGGACTCGGCCTCTCTGGGGCCAACGTCCTGACTTTC.

The rearrangement links TRBV11-2 to TRBJ1-1; D is undetermined. The V end lost 6 bases, the J end lost 0 bases, and 17 bases lay between the germline ends. CDR1 SGHAT and CDR2 FQNNGV come from the germline V gene. The CDR3 sequence is 16 residues long. CDR3 coding DNA: TGTGCCAGCAGTCGGACTGTTTTACTGATGAACACTGAAGCTTTCTTT. Amino acid sequence: CASSRTVLLMNTEAFF. Full variable domain (remainder filled in from reference TRBV11-2 and TRBJ1-1): EAGVAQSPRYKIIEKRQSVAFWCNPISGHATLYWYQQILGQGPKLLIQFQNNGVVDDSQLPKDRFSAERLKGVDSTLKIQPAKLEDSAVYLCASSRTVLLMNTEAFFGQGTRLTVV.

V and J are TRBV19 and TRBJ1-4; the match to TRBD1 covers 8 bases. This CDR3 is built from 16 residues. Germline CDR1 and CDR2: LNHDA and SQIVND (reference sequence). V shed 6 bases and J 7 bases; nucleotides not matched to a gene: 13. The CDR3 sequence: CASSPGIQGDSEKLFF. The CDR3 DNA follows: TGTGCCAGTAGCCCGGGGATACAGGGGGATAGTGAAAAACTGTTTTTT. The variable domain in full, completed from reference TRBV19 and TRBJ1-4, reads DGGITQSPKYLFRKEGQNVTLSCEQNLNHDAMYWYRQDPGQGLRLIYYSQIVNDFQKGDIAEGYSVSREKKESFPLTVTSAQKNPTAFYLCASSPGIQGDSEKLFFGSGTQLSVL.

In its sample, this clone was seen once. This chain links TRBV5-6 with TRBJ2-2; no reliable D call. This CDR3 spans 14 amino acids. The V gene lost 0 bases and the J gene lost 1 base, with 4 bases spanning the gap. Germline values: CDR1 SGHDT, CDR2 YYEEEE. The CDR3 nucleotides are TGTGCCAGCAGCTTGGACGGGAACACCGGGGAGCTGTTTTTT. Amino acid sequence: CASSLDGNTGELFF. Filled out from reference TRBV5-6 and TRBJ2-2, the complete variable domain reads DAGVTQSPTHLIKTRGQQVTLRCSPKSGHDTVSWYQQALGQGPQFIFQYYEEEERQRGNFPDRFSGHQFPNYSSELNVNALLLGDSALYLCASSLDGNTGELFFGEGSRLTVL.

This clone has just a few counts. The CDR3 sequence is CASSPPGATEAFF. Here the CDR3 DNA reads TGTGCCAGCTCACCACCGGGGGCAACTGAAGCTTTCTTT. The chain employs TRBV18 and TRBJ1-1; the D gene is possibly TRBD1 (6 bases). From germline, CDR1 is KGHSH and CDR2 LQKENI. The CDR3 is 13 residues long. V lost 0 bases to trimming and J lost 5 bases, with 7 bases between them.

As for this clone: A read error may account for a junction end that differs from germline. The chain couples TRBV7-9 to TRBJ1-2; 7 bases are shared with TRBD1. Germline CDR1 is SEHNR and CDR2 is FQNEAQ (reference sequence). This CDR3 has 13 residues. The CDR3 DNA reads as TGTTCCAGCAGACGGGACAGCTCCTATGGCTACACCTTC. Its translation is CSSRRDSSYGYTF.

The chain combines TRBV7-2 with TRBJ2-1, with TRBD2 matching over 9 bases. The CDR3 extends over 15 amino acids. Germline-derived CDR1 and CDR2 are SGHTA and FQGNSA. V was pared by 4 bases and J by 0 bases, with 1 base of the junction left unmatched. The CDR3 spells CASSYSGSSYNEQFF. The CDR3 DNA reads as TGTGCCAGCAGCTATAGCGGGAGCTCCTACAATGAGCAGTTCTTC. The variable domain in full, completed from reference TRBV7-2 and TRBJ2-1, reads GAGVSQSPSNKVTEKGKDVELRCDPISGHTALYWYRQSLGQGLEFLIYFQGNSAPDKSGLPSDRFSAERTGGSVSTLTIQRTQQEDSAVYLCASSYSGSSYNEQFFGPGTRLTVL.

This clone was seen only once. The rearrangement links TRBV25-1 to TRBJ1-5, with D possibly matching TRBD1 (6 bases). Trimming stripped 8 bases from V and 6 bases from J, with 14 bases between. In germline, CDR1 is MGHDK, CDR2 SYGVNS. The CDR3 has 13 residues. The CDR3 DNA reads TGTGCCAGCTCCAGGGGTAACGGTCAGCCCCAGCATTTT. Its protein product is CASSRGNGQPQHF.

J is TRBJ1-6 and V is TRBV7-2; the D gene is possibly TRBD1 (6 bases). Trimming cost V 3 bases and J 10 bases, with 10 bases left between them. This CDR3 has 13 residues. Germline assignment: CDR1 SGHTA and CDR2 FQGNSA. Here the CDR3 reads CASSFEGESPLHF. CDR3 nucleotide sequence: TGTGCCAGCAGCTTTGAGGGGGAATCACCCCTCCACTTT. Drawing the rest from reference TRBV7-2 and TRBJ1-6, the complete variable domain is GAGVSQSPSNKVTEKGKDVELRCDPISGHTALYWYRQSLGQGLEFLIYFQGNSAPDKSGLPSDRFSAERTGGSVSTLTIQRTQQEDSAVYLCASSFEGESPLHFGNGTRLTVT.

The chain recombines TRBV7-9 with TRBJ1-5; D may be TRBD1 (6 bases). Trimming stripped 1 base from V and 7 bases from J, with 14 bases between. The CDR3 covers 15 residues. Germline V gene lookup returns CDR1 SEHNR and CDR2 FQNEAQ (reference sequence). The CDR3 here is CASSLGDISFQPQHF. DNA of the CDR3: TGTGCCAGCAGCTTAGGGGACATCTCCTTCCAGCCCCAGCATTTT.

The chain employs TRBV9 and TRBJ2-7, with 8 bases aligning to TRBD1. Germline V gene lookup returns CDR1 SGDLS and CDR2 YYNGEE. V lost 4 bases to trimming and J lost 4 bases; unmatched junction nucleotides: 7. This CDR3 spans 14 amino acids. The CDR3 sequence is CASSPRTGTYEQYF. CDR3 nucleotides: TGTGCCAGCAGCCCACGGACAGGGACATACGAGCAGTACTTC.

The chain combines TRBV7-9 with TRBJ1-1; 10 nucleotides line up with TRBD1. Germline V gene sequence: CDR1 SEHNR, CDR2 FQNEAQ (reference sequence). Trimming removed 5 bases from V and 6 bases from J; junction bases left unmatched: 6. This CDR3 region has 14 residues. CDR3 in DNA: TGTGCCAGCAGCCGTGGACAGGGGGAGTCTGAAGCTTTCTTT. This gives the protein CASSRGQGESEAFF.

This clone was counted between two and nine times. The V call is TRBV5-4, the J call TRBJ1-4; a possible D gene is TRBD1 (5 bases). There are 15 residues in the CDR3. V shed 1 base and J shed 6 bases, with 13 bases lying between them. Germline-derived CDR1 and CDR2 are SGHNT and YYREEE (reference sequence). CDR3 DNA: TGTGCCAGCAGCTTGAATGGAGGGACCTATGAAAAACTGTTTTTT. Amino acid sequence: CASSLNGGTYEKLFF.

This sequence joins TRBV5-4 and TRBJ2-2; 11 positions match TRBD2. The CDR3 is 15 amino acids. Trimming took 4 bases from V and 6 from J; bases not matched to a gene: 5. Germline V gives CDR1 SGHNT, CDR2 YYREEE (reference sequence). CDR3 in amino acids: CASSLLAGGAGELFF. The CDR3 coding sequence is TGTGCCAGCAGCCTTCTAGCGGGGGGAGCCGGGGAGCTGTTTTTT.

V is TRBV9 and J is TRBJ2-2; D gene uncertain. The V and J ends lost 0 bases and 4 bases respectively, with 4 bases between them. The CDR3 contains 13 residues. Looked up from germline, CDR1 is SGDLS and CDR2 is YYNGEE. CDR3 DNA sequence: TGTGCCAGCAGCGTAGTGAGCACCGGGGAGCTGTTTTTT. This translates into CASSVVSTGELFF.

This chain connects TRBV18 to TRBJ2-7; 8 nucleotides line up with TRBD1. The CDR3 contains 15 residues. In germline, CDR1 is KGHSH, CDR2 LQKENI. The ends lost 3 bases at V and 2 bases at J; junction bases unmatched: 6. The CDR3 coding sequence is TGTGCCAGCTCACCCGACAGGGGTCTAACCTACGAGCAGTACTTC. It codes for CASSPDRGLTYEQYF. Supplemented by reference TRBV18 and TRBJ2-7, the full variable domain reads NAGVMQNPRHLVRRRGQEARLRCSPMKGHSHVYWYRQLPEEGLKFMVYLQKENIIDESGMPKERFSAEFPKEGPSILRIQQVVRGDSAAYFCASSPDRGLTYEQYFGPGTRLTVT.